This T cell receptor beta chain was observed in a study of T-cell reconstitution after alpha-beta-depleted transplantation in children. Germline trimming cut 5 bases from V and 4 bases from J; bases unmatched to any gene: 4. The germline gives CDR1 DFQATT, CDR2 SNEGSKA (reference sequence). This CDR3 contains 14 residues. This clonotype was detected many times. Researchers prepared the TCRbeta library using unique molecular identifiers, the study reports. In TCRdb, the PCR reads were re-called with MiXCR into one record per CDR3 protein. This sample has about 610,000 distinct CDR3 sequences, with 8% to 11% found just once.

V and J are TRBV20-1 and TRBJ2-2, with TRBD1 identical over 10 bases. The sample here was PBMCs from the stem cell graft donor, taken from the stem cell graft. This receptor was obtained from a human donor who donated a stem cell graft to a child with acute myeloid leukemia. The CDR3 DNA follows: TGCAGTGCTCCGACAGGGGGCTTCACCGGGGAGCTGTTTTTT. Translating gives CSAPTGGFTGELFF.